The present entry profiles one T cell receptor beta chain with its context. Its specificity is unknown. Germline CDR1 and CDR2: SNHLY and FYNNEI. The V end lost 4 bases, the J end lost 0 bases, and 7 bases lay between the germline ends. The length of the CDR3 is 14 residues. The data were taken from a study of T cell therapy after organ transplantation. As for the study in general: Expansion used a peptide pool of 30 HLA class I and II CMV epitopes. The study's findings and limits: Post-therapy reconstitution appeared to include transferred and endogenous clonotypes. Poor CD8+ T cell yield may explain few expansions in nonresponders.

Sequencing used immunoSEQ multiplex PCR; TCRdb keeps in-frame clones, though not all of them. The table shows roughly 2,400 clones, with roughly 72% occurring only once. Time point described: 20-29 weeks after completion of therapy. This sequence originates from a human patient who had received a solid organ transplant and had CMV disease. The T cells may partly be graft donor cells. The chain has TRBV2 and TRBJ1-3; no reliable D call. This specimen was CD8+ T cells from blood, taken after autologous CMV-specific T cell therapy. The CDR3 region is CASSAFDSGNTIYF. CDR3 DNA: TGTGCCAGCAGTGCTTTCGACTCTGGAAACACCATATATTTT.